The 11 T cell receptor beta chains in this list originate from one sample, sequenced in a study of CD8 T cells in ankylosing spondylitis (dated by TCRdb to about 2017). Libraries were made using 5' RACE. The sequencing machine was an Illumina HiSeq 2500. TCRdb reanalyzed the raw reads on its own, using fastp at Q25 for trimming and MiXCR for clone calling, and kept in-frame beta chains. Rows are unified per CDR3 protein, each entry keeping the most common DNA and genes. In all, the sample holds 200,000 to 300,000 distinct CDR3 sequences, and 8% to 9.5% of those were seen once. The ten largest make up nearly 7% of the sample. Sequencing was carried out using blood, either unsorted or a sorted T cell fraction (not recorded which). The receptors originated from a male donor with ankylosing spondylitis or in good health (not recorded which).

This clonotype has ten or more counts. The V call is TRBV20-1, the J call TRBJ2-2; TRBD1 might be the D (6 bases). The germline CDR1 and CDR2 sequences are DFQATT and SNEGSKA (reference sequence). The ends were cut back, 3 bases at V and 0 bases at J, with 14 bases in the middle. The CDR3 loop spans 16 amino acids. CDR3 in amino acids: CSAREIGTPNTGELFF. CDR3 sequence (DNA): TGCAGTGCTAGGGAAATCGGGACACCGAACACCGGGGAGCTGTTTTTT.

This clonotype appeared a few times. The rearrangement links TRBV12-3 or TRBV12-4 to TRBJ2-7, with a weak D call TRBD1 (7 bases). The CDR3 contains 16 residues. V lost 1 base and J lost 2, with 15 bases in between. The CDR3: CASSLVWPGGTYEQYF. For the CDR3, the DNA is TGTGCCAGCAGTTTAGTTTGGCCAGGGGGGACCTACGAGCAGTACTTC.

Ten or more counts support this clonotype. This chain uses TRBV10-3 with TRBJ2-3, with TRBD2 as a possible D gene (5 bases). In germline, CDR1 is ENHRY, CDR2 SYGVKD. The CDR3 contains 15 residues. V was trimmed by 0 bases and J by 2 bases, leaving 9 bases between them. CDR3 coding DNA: TGTGCCATCAGTGAGTCGATAGCGAACACAGATACGCAGTATTTT. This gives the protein CAISESIANTDTQYF.

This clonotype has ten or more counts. The CDR3 protein is CASSFTGGSSEQFF. CDR3 coding DNA: TGCGCCAGCAGCTTCACGGGGGGCTCTTCGGAGCAGTTCTTC. The chain recombines TRBV5-1 with TRBJ2-1, with D possibly being TRBD2 (7 bases). V was pared by 2 bases and J by 10 bases, with 16 bases between. In germline, CDR1 is SGHRS, CDR2 YFSETQ. This CDR3 is built from 14 residues.

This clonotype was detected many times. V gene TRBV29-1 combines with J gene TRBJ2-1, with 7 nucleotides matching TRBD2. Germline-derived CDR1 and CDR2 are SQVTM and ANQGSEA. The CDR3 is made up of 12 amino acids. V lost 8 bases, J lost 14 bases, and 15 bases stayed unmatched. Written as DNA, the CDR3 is TGCAGCACGGGACTACAGTCGGCAGAGAAGTTCTTC. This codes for CSTGLQSAEKFF.

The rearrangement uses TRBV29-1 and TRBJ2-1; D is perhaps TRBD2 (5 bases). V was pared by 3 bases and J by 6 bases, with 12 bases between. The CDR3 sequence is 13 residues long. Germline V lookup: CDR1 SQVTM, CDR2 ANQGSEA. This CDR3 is CSVEPRSVNEQFF. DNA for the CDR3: TGCAGCGTTGAGCCGCGTAGCGTCAATGAGCAGTTCTTC.

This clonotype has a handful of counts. The CDR3 bases are TGCGCCAGCAGCTTGCAGACGGGGACCCAAGAGACCCAGTACTTC. It codes for CASSLQTGTQETQYF. The chain uses TRBV5-1 and TRBJ2-5; D is tentatively TRBD1 or TRBD2 (5 bases each). The CDR3 is 15 amino acids. Trimming cost V 1 base and J 1 base, with 11 bases left between them. Germline assignment: CDR1 SGHRS and CDR2 YFSETQ.

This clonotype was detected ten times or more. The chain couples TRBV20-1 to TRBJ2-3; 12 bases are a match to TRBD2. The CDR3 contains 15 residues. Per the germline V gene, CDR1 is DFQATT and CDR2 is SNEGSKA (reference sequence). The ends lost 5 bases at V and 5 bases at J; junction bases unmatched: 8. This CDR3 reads CSAPRLAGAGDTQYF. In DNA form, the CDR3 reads TGCAGTGCTCCCCGACTAGCGGGGGCGGGAGATACGCAGTATTTT.

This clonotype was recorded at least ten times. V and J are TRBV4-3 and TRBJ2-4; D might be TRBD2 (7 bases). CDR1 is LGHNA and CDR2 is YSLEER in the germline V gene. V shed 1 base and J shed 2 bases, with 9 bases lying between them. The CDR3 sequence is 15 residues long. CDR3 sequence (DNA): TGCGCCAGCAGCCAAGGCGGGGGCCCCAAAAACATTCAGTACTTC. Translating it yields CASSQGGGPKNIQYF.

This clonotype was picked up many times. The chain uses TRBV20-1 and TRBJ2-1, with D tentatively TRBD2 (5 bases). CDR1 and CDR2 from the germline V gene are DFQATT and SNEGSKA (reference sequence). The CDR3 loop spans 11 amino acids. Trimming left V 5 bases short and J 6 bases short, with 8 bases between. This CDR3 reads CSAARGNEQFF. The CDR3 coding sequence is TGCAGTGCTGCCCGGGGCAATGAGCAGTTCTTC.

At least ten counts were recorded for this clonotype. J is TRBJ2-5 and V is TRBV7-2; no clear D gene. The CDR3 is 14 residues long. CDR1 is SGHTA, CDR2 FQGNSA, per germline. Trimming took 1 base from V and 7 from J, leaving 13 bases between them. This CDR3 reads CASSLVSEKGTQYF. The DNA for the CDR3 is TGTGCCAGCAGCTTAGTATCCGAAAAAGGGACCCAGTACTTC.